This T cell receptor (beta chain) was recorded in a study of blood T cells in healthy people across ages. Overall study findings and caveats: Measured against age, TCR beta diversity per million T cells decreased in a roughly linear manner. Expanded clonotype shifts may have been confounded, as the donors had an unknown CMV status.

Sample-barcoded 5' priming and a J-beta primer mix drove a second PCR of about 6 to 11 cycles. A single record per CDR3 protein comes from TCRdb applying MiXCR to the 5' RACE reads. This sample yields about a million distinct CDR3 sequences, of which approximately 50% are seen a single time; over 20% belongs to the top ten. Remarks on this clonotype: Its target is unknown.

The sequencing input was blood. The receptor comes from a woman in her sixties in good health.

The CDR3 loop reads CSARGLETQYF. The CDR3 DNA sequence: TGCAGTGCTAGAGGCTTGGAGACCCAGTACTTC. The chain joins TRBV20-1 to TRBJ2-5; no definite D call. Trimming took off 1 base at V and 5 bases at J, with 5 bases between the two ends. Germline V lookup: CDR1 DFQATT, CDR2 SNEGSKA (reference sequence). The CDR3 extends over 11 amino acids.